The source of this T cell receptor (beta chain) is a study of T cell repertoires in cytomegalovirus infection. Study context: Public TCR beta signature analysis indicated the presence of both CMV infection and matching HLA type.

In TCRdb, the reads were re-called with MiXCR into one record per CDR3 protein. This table holds around 25,000 distinct CDR3 sequences, about 20% found once. With regard to this clonotype: Its antigen is not known.

CDR1 MNHNS and CDR2 SASEGT come from the germline V gene. The CDR3 is 15 residues long. Trimming left V 0 bases short and J 6 bases short, with 12 bases between. Notes on the study in general: The study identified carriers of CMV plus the relevant HLA from cumulative public TCR beta family frequency.

The receptor was derived from a human donor in good health (CMV status not recorded). Some clones in this sample may be carry-over from other donors' samples. The input for sequencing was CD8+ T cells from cultured PBMCs, taken from culture after CMV antigen stimulation. The V and J genes are TRBV6-1 and TRBJ1-5; perhaps TRBD1 as D (6 bases). The CDR3 sequence is CASSEAWTVSQPQHF. As DNA, the CDR3 is TGTGCCAGCAGTGAAGCCTGGACAGTCAGTCAGCCCCAGCATTTT.